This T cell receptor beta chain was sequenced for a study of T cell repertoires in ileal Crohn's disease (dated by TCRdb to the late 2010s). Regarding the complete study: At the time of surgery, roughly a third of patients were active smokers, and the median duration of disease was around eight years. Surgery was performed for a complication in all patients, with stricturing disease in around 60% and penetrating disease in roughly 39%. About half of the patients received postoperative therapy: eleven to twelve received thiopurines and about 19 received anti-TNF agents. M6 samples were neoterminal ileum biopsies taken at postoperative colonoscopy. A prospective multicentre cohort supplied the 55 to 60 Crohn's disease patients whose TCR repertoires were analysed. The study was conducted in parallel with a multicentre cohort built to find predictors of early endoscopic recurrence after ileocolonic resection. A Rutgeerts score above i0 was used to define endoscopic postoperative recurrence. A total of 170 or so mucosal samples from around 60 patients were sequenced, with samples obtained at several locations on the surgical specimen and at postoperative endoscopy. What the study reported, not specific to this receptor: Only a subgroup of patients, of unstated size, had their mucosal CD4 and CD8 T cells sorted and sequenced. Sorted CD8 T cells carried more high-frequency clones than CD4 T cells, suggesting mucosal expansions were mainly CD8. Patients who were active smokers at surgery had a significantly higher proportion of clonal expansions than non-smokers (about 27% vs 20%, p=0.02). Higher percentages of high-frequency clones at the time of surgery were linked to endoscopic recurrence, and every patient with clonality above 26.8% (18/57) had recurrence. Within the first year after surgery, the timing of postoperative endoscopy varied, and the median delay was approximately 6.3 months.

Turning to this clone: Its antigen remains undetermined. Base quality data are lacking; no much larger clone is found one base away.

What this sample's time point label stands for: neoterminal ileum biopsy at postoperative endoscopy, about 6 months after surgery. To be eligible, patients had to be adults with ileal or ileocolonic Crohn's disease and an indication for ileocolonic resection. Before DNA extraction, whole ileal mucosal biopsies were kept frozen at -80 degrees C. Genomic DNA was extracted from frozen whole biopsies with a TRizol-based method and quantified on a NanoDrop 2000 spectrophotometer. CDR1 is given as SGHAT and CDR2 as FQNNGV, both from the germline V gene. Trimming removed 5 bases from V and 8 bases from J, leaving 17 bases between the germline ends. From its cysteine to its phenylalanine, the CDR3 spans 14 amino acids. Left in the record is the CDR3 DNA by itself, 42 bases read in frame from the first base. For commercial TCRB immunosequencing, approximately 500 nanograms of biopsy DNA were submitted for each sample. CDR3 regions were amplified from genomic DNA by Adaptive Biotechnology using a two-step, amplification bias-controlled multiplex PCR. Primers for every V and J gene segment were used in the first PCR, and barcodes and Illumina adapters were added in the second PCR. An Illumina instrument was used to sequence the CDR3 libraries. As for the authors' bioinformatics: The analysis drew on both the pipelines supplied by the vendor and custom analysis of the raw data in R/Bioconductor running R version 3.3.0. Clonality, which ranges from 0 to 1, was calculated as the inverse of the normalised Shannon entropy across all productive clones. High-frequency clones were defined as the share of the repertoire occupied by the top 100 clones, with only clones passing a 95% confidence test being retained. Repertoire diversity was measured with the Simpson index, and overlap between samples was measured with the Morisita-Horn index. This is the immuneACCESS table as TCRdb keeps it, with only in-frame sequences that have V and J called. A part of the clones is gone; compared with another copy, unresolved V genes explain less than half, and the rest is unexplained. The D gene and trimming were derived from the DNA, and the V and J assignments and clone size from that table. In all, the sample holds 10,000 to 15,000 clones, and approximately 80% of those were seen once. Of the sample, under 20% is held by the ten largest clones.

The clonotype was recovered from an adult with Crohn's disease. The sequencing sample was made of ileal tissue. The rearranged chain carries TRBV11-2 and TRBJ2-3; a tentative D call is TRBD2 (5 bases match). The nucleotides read TGTGCCAGCAGCGAGAGCGTGGGCCGGGGTACGCAGTATTTT. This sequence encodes CASSESVGRGTQYF.